The following is a T cell receptor (beta chain) sequence with its context. The antigen remains undetermined. V lost 0 bases and J lost 6; bases outside the gene matches: 1. The CDR3 covers 13 residues. From germline, CDR1 is KGHDR and CDR2 SFDVKD. These data come from a study of T cell responses to AZD1222 COVID-19 vaccine. About the study: Second doses at about 4 or about 12 weeks were pooled.

Sequencing was performed with immunoSEQ multiplex PCR; in TCRdb, only in-frame clones are kept and a portion is missing. This table holds approximately 110,000 clones, roughly 90% found once. Study results and limitations: Seropositive at baseline were only a handful of AZD1222 recipients. Variant regions that are unmutated are reportedly the target of nearly half of spike-specific TCRs.

This sequence originates from an adult in good health. The chain has TRBV24-1 and TRBJ2-7; 7 nucleotides match TRBD2. This specimen consisted of peripheral blood, obtained on day 0 of AZD1222 vaccination. CDR3 region: CATSDLERGEQYF. CDR3 nucleotides: TGTGCCACCAGTGATTTGGAGCGGGGCGAGCAGTACTTC.